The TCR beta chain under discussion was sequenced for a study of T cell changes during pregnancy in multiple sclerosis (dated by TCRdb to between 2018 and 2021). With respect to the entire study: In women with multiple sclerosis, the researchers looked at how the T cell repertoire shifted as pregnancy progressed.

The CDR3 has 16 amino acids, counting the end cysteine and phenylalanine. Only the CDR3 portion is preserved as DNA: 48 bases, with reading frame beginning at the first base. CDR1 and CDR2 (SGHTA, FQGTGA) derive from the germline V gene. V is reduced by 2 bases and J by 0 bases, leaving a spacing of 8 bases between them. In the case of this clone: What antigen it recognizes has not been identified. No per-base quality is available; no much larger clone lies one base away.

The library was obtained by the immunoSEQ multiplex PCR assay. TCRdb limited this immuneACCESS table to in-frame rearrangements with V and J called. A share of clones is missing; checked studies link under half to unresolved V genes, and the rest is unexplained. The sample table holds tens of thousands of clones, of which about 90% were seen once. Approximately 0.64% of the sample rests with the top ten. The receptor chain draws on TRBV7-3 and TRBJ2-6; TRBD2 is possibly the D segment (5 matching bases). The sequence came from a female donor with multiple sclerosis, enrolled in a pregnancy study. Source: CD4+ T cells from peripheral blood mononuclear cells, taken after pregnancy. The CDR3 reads CASSLQAASGANVLTF. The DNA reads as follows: TGTGCCAGCAGCTTACAAGCGGCCTCTGGGGCCAACGTCCTGACTTTC. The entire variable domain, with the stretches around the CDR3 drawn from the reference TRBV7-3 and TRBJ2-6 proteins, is GAGVSQTPSNKVTEKGKYVELRCDPISGHTALYWYRQSLGQGPEFLIYFQGTGAADDSGLPNDRFFAVRPEGSVSTLKIQRTERGDSAVYLCASSLQAASGANVLTFGAGSRLTVL.